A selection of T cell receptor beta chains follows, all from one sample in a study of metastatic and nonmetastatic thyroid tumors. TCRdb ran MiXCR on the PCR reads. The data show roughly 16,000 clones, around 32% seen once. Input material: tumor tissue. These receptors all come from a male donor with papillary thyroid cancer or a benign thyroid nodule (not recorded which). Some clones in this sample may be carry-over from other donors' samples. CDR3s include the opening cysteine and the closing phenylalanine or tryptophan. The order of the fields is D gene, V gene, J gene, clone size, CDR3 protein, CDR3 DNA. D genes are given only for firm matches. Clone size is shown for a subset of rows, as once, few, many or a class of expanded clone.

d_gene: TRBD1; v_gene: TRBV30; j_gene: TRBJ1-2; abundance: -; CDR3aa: CAWSALTGGDGGYTF; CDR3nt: TGTGCCTGGAGTGCCTTGACAGGGGGCGATGGTGGCTACACCTTC
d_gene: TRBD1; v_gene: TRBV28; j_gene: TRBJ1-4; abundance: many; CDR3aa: CASRDRLSEKLFF; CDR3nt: TGTGCCAGCCGGGACAGGCTTAGTGAAAAACTGTTTTTT
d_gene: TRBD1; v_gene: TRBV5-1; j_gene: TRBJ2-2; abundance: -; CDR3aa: CASSRGSGTGELFF; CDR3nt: TGCGCCAGCTCCAGGGGGTCGGGCACCGGGGAGCTGTTTTTT
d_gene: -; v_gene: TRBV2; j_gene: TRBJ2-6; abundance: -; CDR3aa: CASSEALDGNSGANVLTF; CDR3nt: TGTGCCAGCAGTGAAGCGCTTGACGGAAACTCTGGGGCCAACGTCCTGACTTTC
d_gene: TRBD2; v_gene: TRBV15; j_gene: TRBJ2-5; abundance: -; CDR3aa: CTTSRVAGGGGTQYF; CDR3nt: TGTACCACCAGTAGAGTAGCGGGAGGGGGGGGGACCCAGTACTTC
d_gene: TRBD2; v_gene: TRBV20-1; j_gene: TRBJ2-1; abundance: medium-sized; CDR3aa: CSAPGPSGNNEQFF; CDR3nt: TGCAGTGCCCCGGGGCCTAGCGGGAACAATGAGCAGTTCTTC
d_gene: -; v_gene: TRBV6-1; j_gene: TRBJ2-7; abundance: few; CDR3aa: CASSEVGHGGEQYF; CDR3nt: TGTGCCAGCAGTGAAGTTGGGCACGGGGGAGAGCAGTACTTC
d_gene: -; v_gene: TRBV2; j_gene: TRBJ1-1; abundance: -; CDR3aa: CASSELEDTEAFF; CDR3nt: TGTGCCAGCAGTGAATTAGAGGATACTGAAGCTTTCTTT
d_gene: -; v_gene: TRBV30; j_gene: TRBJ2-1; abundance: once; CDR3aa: CAWALDYREQFF; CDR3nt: TGTGCCTGGGCACTGGACTACCGAGAGCAGTTCTTC
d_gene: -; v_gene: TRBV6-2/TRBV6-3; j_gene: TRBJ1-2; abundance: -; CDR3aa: CASKERLGDYGYTF; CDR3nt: TGCGCCAGCAAGGAGAGACTGGGGGACTATGGCTACACCTTC
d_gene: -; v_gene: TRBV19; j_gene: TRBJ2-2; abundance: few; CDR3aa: CASSIVLHSGELFF; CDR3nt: TGTGCCAGTAGTATAGTCCTGCACAGCGGGGAGCTGTTTTTT
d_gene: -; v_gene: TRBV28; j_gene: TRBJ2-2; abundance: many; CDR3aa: CASTRGGEGGELFF; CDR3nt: TGTGCCAGCACACGAGGAGGGGAAGGCGGGGAGCTGTTTTTT
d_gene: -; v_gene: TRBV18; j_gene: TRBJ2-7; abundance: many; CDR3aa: CASSLTGKNEQYF; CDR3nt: TGTGCCAGCTCACTCACAGGGAAAAACGAGCAGTACTTC
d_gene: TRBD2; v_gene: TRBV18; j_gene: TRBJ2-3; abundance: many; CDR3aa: CASSPPLLAGLGDTQYF; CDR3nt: TGTGCCAGCTCACCACCCCTGCTAGCGGGGCTGGGAGATACGCAGTATTTT
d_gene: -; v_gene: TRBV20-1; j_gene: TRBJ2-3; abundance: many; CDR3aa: CSARNLLADTQYF; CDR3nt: TGCAGTGCTAGGAATCTATTAGCAGATACGCAGTATTTT
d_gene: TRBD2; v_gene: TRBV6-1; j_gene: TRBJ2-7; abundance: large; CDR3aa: CASLFPGLARYEQYF; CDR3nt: TGTGCCAGCCTATTCCCGGGACTAGCTCGCTACGAGCAGTACTTC
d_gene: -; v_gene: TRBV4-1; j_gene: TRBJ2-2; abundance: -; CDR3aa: CASSVGANTGELFF; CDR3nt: TGCGCCAGCTCCGTCGGCGCGAACACCGGGGAGCTGTTTTTT
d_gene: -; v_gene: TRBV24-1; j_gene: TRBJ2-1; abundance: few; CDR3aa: CATEWYRAEQFF; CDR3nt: TGTGCCACCGAATGGTACAGGGCTGAGCAGTTCTTC
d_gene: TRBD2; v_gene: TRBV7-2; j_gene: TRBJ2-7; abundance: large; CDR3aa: CASSYTSGLAGDRREQYF; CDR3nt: TGTGCCAGCAGCTACACATCGGGACTAGCGGGAGATAGGCGCGAGCAGTACTTC
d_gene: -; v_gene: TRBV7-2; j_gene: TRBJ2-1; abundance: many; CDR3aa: CASSRAALSSYNEQFF; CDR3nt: TGTGCCAGCAGCCGGGCGGCGCTGAGCTCCTACAATGAGCAGTTCTTC
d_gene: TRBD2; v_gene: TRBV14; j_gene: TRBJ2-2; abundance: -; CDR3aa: CASSQERAGGPAGELFF; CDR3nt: TGTGCCAGCAGCCAAGAGCGAGCGGGGGGGCCGGCCGGGGAGCTGTTTTTT
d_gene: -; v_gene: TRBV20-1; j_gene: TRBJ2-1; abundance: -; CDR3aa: CSARGVEQFF; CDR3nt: TGCAGTGCTAGAGGAGTTGAGCAGTTCTTC
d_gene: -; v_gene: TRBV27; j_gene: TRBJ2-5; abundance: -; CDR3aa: CASSFQETQYF; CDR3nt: TGTGCCAGCAGTTTCCAAGAGACCCAGTACTTC
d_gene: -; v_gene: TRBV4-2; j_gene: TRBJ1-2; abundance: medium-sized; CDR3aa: CASSQDRSNGYTF; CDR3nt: TGTGCCAGCAGCCAAGATCGGAGTAATGGCTACACCTTC
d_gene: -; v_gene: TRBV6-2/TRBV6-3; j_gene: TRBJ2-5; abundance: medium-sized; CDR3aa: CASSYMGGETQYF; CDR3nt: TGTGCCAGCAGTTACATGGGGGGAGAGACCCAGTACTTC
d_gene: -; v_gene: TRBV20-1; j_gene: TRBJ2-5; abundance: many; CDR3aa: CSAGGHALSETQYF; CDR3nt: TGCAGTGCTGGGGGACACGCCTTAAGCGAGACCCAGTACTTC
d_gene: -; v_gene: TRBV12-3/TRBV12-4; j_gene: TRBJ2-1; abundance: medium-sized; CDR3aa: CASSWIRSYNEQFF; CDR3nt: TGTGCCAGCAGTTGGATCCGATCCTACAATGAGCAGTTCTTC
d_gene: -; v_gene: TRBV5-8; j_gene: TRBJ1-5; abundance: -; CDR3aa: CASSLPGNQPQHF; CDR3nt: TGTGCCAGCAGCCTCCCTGGCAATCAGCCCCAGCATTTT
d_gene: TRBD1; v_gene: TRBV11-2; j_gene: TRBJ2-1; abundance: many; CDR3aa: CASSFDRGHYNEQFF; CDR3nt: TGTGCCAGCAGCTTCGACAGGGGGCACTACAACGAGCAGTTCTTC
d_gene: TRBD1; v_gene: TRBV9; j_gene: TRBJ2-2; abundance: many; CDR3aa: CASSARDRGSGELFF; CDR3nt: TGTGCCAGCAGCGCCCGGGACAGGGGTTCCGGGGAGCTGTTTTTT
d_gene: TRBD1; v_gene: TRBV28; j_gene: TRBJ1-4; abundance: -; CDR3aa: CASRPPGQGEKLFF; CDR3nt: TGTGCCAGCAGGCCCCCGGGACAGGGGGAAAAACTGTTTTTT
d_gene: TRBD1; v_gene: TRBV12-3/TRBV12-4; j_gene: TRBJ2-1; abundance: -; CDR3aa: CASRSGQVPNNEQFF; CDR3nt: TGTGCCAGCAGAAGCGGACAGGTCCCGAACAATGAGCAGTTCTTC
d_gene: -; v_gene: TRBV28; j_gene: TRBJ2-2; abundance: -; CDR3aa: CASSPPRQNTGELFF; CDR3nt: TGTGCCAGCAGTCCACCGAGACAGAACACCGGGGAGCTGTTTTTT
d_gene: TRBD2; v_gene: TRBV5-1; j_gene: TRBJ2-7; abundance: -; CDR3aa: CASSLDSGASYEQYF; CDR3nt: TGCGCCAGCAGCTTGGACAGCGGGGCATCCTACGAGCAGTACTTC
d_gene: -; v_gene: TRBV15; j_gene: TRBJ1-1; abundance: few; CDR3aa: CATSRDRGTEAFF; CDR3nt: TGTGCCACCAGCAGAGATCGGGGCACTGAAGCTTTCTTT
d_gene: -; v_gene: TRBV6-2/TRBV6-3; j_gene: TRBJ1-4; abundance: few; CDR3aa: CASSYTTSTTNEKLFF; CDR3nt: TGTGCCAGCAGTTACACAACCAGCACAACTAATGAAAAACTGTTTTTT
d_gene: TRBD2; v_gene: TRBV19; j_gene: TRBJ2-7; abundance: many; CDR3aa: CASSPHGGVQYF; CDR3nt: TGTGCCAGTAGTCCCCACGGGGGGGTTCAGTACTTC